The next 3 T cell receptor beta chains were all read from a single sample in a study of shared clonotypes between healthy human individuals. Using immunoSEQ multiplex PCR, the repertoire was profiled, and TCRdb retains in-frame clones only, with some absent. The profile shows some 2 million clones, 95% of them singletons. The sample consisted of naive CD4+ T cells sorted from blood. Subset described: CD45RA+ positively selected. These receptors were obtained from a man between 18 and 29 years old in good health.

V and J are TRBV10-3 and TRBJ2-3; TRBD2 matches at 9 bases. Trimming took 2 bases from V and 1 from J; bases not matched to a gene: 4. The germline CDR1 and CDR2 sequences are ENHRY and SYGVKD. CDR3 length equals 16 residues. For the CDR3, the DNA is TGTGCCATCAGTGAGGCCGGGACTAGCCGCACAGATACGCAGTATTTT. Its translation: CAISEAGTSRTDTQYF.

The chain has TRBV15 and TRBJ2-2; D gene unclear. The germline gives CDR1 LNHNV, CDR2 YYDKDF (reference sequence). Deletions cut 6 bases from V and 5 bases from J, with 7 bases between. The CDR3 extends over 12 amino acids. This CDR3 reads CATRTSTGELFF. DNA for the CDR3: TGTGCCACCAGGACGAGTACCGGGGAGCTGTTTTTT.

Note on this clone: The same CDR3 also results from other DNA sequences found in this sample. The chain uses TRBV5-1 and TRBJ1-4; D is ambiguous. V was shortened by 4 bases and J by 0 bases, with 10 bases between the two germline ends. The CDR3 sequence is 15 residues long. The V gene's germline CDR1 is SGHRS and CDR2 YFSETQ. The CDR3 loop reads CASSLRTATNEKLFF. The CDR3 nucleotides read TGCGCCAGCAGCCTCCGGACCGCAACTAATGAAAAACTGTTTTTT. Using reference TRBV5-1 and TRBJ1-4 for the parts outside the CDR3, the full variable domain is KAGVTQTPRYLIKTRGQQVTLSCSPISGHRSVSWYQQTPGQGLQFLFEYFSETQRNKGNFPGRFSGRQFSNSRSEMNVSTLELGDSALYLCASSLRTATNEKLFFGSGTQLSVL.